This T cell receptor (beta chain) derives from a study of siplizumab effects on memory and regulatory T cells. Study conclusions and caveats: Poor capture below about 10^-5 frequency left most alloreactive clones unmapped to unstimulated subsets. Apparently more diverse than memory cells, naive T cells also seemed major alloresponse contributors. With siplizumab, cumulative frequency of CD4+ memory-derived alloreactive sequences dropped significantly.

A remark on this clone: Its antigen is not known.

Per sample, 95,000 to 100,000 TCR templates underwent assay. Some clones are missing from TCRdb's copy, which holds only in-frame ones; the method was immunoSEQ multiplex PCR. The data contain approximately 56,000 clones, around 97% of them seen just once; the ten biggest clones take up about 1%. CDR1 PRHDT and CDR2 FYEKMQ come from the germline V gene (reference sequence). V lost 0 bases and J lost 2, with 6 bases in between. The CDR3 contains 14 residues. The genes are TRBV13 and TRBJ2-3; no clear D gene. This clonotype was obtained from a human donor in good health. Input material: naive CD8+ T cells sorted from blood. In nucleotides, the CDR3 is TGTGCCAGCAGCTTAGGCGGAAACACAGATACGCAGTATTTT. Translating it yields CASSLGGNTDTQYF.